This TCR beta chain appears in the sequencing data of a study of beta chain features in type 1 diabetes (dated by TCRdb to 2016 to 2018). For the wider study: Mean age, gender distribution, total cell number and subset yield were not different between patients and healthy donors. A total of about 100,000,000 sorted cells were examined across all samples, and RNA yield correlated strongly with the number of cells per subset. Naive and central memory subsets were obtained from all 30 or so donors, but regulatory and stem cell-like memory subsets were isolated from only 8 patients and roughly 8 healthy donors. In the study, TCRB repertoires of sorted circulating CD4+ T cell subsets from recently diagnosed type 1 diabetes patients were compared with those of matched healthy donors. General study outcomes and caveats: Because cDNA was sequenced instead of genomic DNA, activated cells with high expression could be over-represented, although the groups did not differ in activation or CD3 levels. The naive, central memory and regulatory TCRB repertoires appeared to resemble one another more closely among patients than among healthy donors. PCR might favor shorter templates, but patient and control samples were amplified and corrected together, so any skew would affect both groups equally. Type 1 diabetes patients showed a moderate but significant shortening of TCRB CDR3 length in all four CD4+ subsets. Because the HLA sub-analyses included only small numbers of individuals, any influence of HLA type on TCRB rearrangement was left unresolved. Patients with type 1 diabetes made fewer insertions and deleted more nucleotides at VDJ recombination sites, implying thymic rearrangement abnormalities.

A few counts support this clone. Its antigen has not been determined. The record has no base qualities; no much larger clone is one base away. A single peripheral blood draw of 90 to 150 mL on average was collected from each donor into heparinised tubes. A BD FACSAria II was used to sort naive, central memory, regulatory and stem cell-like memory CD4+ T cells with a panel that included CD45RO, CCR7, CD25, CD127, CD95 and CD27. A purity above 95% was achieved for all sorted populations. Right away, PBMCs were isolated by Lymphoprep density gradient centrifugation and were stained directly, with no culture step. So that batch effects would be minimized, each experiment stained and sorted samples in pairs, pairing one healthy donor with one patient. Germline trimming amounts to 7 bases on V and 5 bases on J, with 10 as the count of junction bases outside the gene matches. CDR1 MNHEY and CDR2 SVGAGI were looked up in the germline V gene. Including the terminal cysteine and phenylalanine, the CDR3 comprises 15 residues. Only the CDR3 portion is preserved as DNA: 45 bases, with reading frame beginning at the first base.

All of the isolated RNA was reverse transcribed with the High Capacity cDNA Reverse Transcription Kit, so expressed TCRB transcripts were sequenced. Deep immunoSEQ sequencing was performed on naive, central memory and regulatory T cell samples, with an average of roughly 3.6 million total reads per sample. Sorted cells were lysed in RLT buffer, and RNA was extracted using DNase-treated RNeasy Micro or Mini kits according to cell number. Each cell subset was processed on its own to prevent cross-contamination, while patient and healthy donor samples were processed together. TCRB sequences were amplified from cDNA with the immunoSEQ multiplex PCR, producing 87-bp fragments spanning the CDR3 region. The amplicons were sequenced using the Illumina HiSeq platform. The authors processed their data as follows. Synthetic template baselines were used to correct PCR bias computationally, reads within Hamming distance 2 were collapsed together, and singletons that could not be merged were discarded. Reads were aligned to IMGT to assign V, D and J genes, CDR3 length, and insertions or deletions at six rearrangement sites. Within each subset, clonotype counts were normalized to the number of sorted cells before true diversity and Gini coefficients were calculated with the tcR R package. The overlap coefficient, calculated on TCRB nucleotide sequences, was used to quantify repertoire sharing. Out-of-frame TCRB sequences from naive cells were analyzed as a proxy for the pre-selection repertoire. Held by TCRdb, this immuneACCESS table contains in-frame sequences only and omits some clones. Under half of the omission traces to an unresolved V gene where checked; the cause of the rest is unknown. V, J and clone size are taken as reported in that table, and D and trimming were inferred from the DNA itself. The sample table holds some 400,000 clones, of which over 13% were seen once. Approximately 0.019% of the sample comes from the top ten.

This sequence was found in a woman aged 18-29 years in good health. The sequencing sample was made of naive CD4+ T cells from blood. Explained via the paper, the cell subset or site label denotes: true naive CD4+ T cells. The rearranged segments are TRBV6-5 and TRBJ2-2; the central 7 bases match TRBD2. The CDR3 loop reads CASKVGGSFTGELFF. The nucleotide sequence is TGTGCCAGCAAGGTCGGCGGGAGTTTTACCGGGGAGCTGTTTTTT.